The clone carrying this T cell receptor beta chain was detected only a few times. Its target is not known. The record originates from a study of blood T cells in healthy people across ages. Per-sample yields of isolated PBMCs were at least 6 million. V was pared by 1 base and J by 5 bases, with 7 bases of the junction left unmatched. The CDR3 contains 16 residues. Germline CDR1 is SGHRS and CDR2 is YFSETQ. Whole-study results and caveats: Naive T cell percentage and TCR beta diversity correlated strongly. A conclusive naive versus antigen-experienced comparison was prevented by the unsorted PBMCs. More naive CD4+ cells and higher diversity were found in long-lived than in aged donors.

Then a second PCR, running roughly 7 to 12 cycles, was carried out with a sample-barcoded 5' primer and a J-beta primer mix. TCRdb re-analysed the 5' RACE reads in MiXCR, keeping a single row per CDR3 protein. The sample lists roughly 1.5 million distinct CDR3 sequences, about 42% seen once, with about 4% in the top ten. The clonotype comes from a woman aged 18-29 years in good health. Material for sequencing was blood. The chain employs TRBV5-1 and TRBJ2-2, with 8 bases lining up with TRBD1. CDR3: CASSLLTGAGTGELFF. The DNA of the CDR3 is TGCGCCAGCAGCTTGTTGACAGGGGCGGGAACCGGGGAGCTGTTTTTT.